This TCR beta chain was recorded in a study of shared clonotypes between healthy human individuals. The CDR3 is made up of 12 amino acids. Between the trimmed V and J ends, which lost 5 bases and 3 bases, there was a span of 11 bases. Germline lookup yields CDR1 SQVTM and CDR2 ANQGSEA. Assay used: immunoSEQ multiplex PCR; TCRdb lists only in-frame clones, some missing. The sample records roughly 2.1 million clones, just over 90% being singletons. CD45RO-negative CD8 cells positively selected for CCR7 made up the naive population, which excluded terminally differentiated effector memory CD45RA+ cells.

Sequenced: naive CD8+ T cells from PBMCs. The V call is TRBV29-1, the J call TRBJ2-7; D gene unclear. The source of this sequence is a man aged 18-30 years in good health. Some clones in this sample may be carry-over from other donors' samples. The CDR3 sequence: CSVLSWNYEQYF. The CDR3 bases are TGCAGCGTTTTGTCTTGGAACTACGAGCAGTACTTC.